This T cell receptor (beta chain) was identified in a study of T cells in tuberculosis. Sequencing used immunoSEQ multiplex PCR; TCRdb keeps in-frame clones, though not all of them. Among around 38,000 clones, over 90% were seen once, and the ten largest hold more than 6.5%. This CDR3 is 15 amino acids long. CDR1 SGHTA and CDR2 FQGTGA come from the germline V gene. V shed 1 base, J shed 3 bases, and the junction held 1 base outside the gene matches. The receptor comes from a donor under 30 with latent tuberculosis or without tuberculosis infection. The rearrangement links TRBV7-3 to TRBJ2-1, with 9 positions matching TRBD2. Sequenced input: PBMCs. CDR3: CASSLNSGGYNEQFF. The CDR3 DNA sequence: TGTGCCAGCAGCTTAAATAGCGGGGGCTACAATGAGCAGTTCTTC.